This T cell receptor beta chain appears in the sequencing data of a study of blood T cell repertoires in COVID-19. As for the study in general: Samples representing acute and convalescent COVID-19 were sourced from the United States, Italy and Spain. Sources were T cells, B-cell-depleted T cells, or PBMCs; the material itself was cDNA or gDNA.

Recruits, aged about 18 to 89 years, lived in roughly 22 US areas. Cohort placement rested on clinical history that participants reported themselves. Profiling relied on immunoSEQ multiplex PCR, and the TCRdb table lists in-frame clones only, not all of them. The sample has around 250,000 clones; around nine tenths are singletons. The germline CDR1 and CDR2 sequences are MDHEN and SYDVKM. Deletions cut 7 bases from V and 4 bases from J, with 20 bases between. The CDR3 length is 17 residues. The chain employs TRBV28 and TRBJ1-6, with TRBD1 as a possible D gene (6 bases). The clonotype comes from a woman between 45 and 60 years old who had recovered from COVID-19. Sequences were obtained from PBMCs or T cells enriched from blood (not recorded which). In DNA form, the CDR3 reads TGTGCCAGCACCTCACTGGGACAAGGTGCTTATAATTCACCCCTCCACTTT. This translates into CASTSLGQGAYNSPLHF. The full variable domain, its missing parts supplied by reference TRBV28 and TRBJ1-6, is DVKVTQSSRYLVKRTGEKVFLECVQDMDHENMFWYRQDPGLGLRLIYFSYDVKMKEKGDIPEGYSVSREKKERFSLILESASTNQTSMYLCASTSLGQGAYNSPLHFGNGTRLTVT.